The next 10 T cell receptor beta chains were all read from a single sample in a study of identical twins. TCRdb redid the calling of the 5' RACE reads with MiXCR, one entry per CDR3 protein. The profile shows roughly 1,500,000 distinct CDR3 sequences, more than 30% of them singletons. The specimen sequenced was cord blood. Receptor source: a newborn girl in good health.

The rearrangement joins TRBV4-2 to TRBJ1-5; TRBD1 matches 7 bases. The CDR3 covers 16 residues. CDR1 LGHNA and CDR2 YNFKEQ come from the germline V gene. The trim removed 1 base at V and 2 bases at J, leaving 5 bases unmatched. In nucleotides, the CDR3 is TGTGCCAGCAGCCAAGGGAGGCAGGGGGGCAATCAGCCCCAGCATTTT. Translation gives CASSQGRQGGNQPQHF.

This clonotype has only a few counts. The CDR3 sequence: CASSLASGGGYNEQFF. In nucleotides, the CDR3 is TGTGCCAGCAGCTTAGCGAGCGGGGGGGGCTACAATGAGCAGTTCTTC. The chain recombines TRBV7-8 with TRBJ2-1; TRBD2 matches at 10 bases. Germline-derived CDR1 and CDR2 are SGHVS and FQNEAQ. This CDR3 is built from 16 residues. Unmatched junction bases numbered 2, after V lost 0 bases and J lost 3 bases.

In its sample, this clonotype was seen a few times. V usage is TRBV7-2 and J usage is TRBJ2-1; D is unresolved. There are 15 residues in the CDR3. V was pared by 5 bases and J by 6 bases, with 17 bases between. Germline V CDR1 and CDR2: SGHTA, FQGNSA. The CDR3 sequence: CASSAIPPLGNEQFF. CDR3 nucleotides: TGTGCCAGCAGCGCCATCCCGCCTTTGGGCAATGAGCAGTTCTTC.

The chain is built from TRBV28 and TRBJ2-5; 8 bases agree with TRBD2. The V segment lost 8 bases and the J segment 11 bases; nucleotides outside the gene matches: 10. Germline CDR1 is MDHEN and CDR2 is SYDVKM. The CDR3 totals 12 residues. The CDR3 DNA is TGTGCCAGCCGGGGGGGGAGGAATGAGCAGTACTTC. Residues: CASRGGRNEQYF.

This clonotype has a count of ten or more. The germline gene is not matched at one end of the junction; a read error may be the cause. The chain combines TRBV5-1 with TRBJ2-7; 8 nucleotides match TRBD1. The CDR3 runs 14 residues. Germline V gene lookup returns CDR1 SGHRS and CDR2 YFSETQ. This CDR3 reads CASSSGTGTYEQYF. CDR3 bases: TGTGCCAGCAGCTCGGGGACAGGCACCTACGAGCAGTACTTC.

This clonotype occurred many times. This sequence joins TRBV4-2 and TRBJ2-7; no clear D. V was cut by 3 bases and J by 0 bases, with 15 bases left in between. This CDR3 is built from 16 residues. Germline V gene data show CDR1 as LGHNA and CDR2 as YNFKEQ. CDR3 in DNA: TGTGCCAGCAGCCACGATTCCTCTTGGAGCTCCTACGAGCAGTACTTC. This codes for CASSHDSSWSSYEQYF.

This clonotype was seen a few times. This sequence joins TRBV20-1 and TRBJ2-3; TRBD2 matches at 13 bases. CDR3 length: 15 residues. The germline V gene has CDR1 DFQATT and CDR2 SNEGSKA (reference sequence). CDR3 sequence reads: CRLTSGGASTDTQYF. CDR3 DNA sequence: TGCAGATTAACTAGCGGGGGGGCCTCCACAGATACGCAGTATTTT.

The chain recombines TRBV4-1 with TRBJ1-4; D is unresolved. Germline CDR1 is MGHRA and CDR2 is YSYEKL. V lost 0 bases and J lost 8, with 10 bases in between. This CDR3 has 14 amino acids. This CDR3 reads CASSQELGREKLFF. The CDR3 nucleotides read TGCGCCAGCAGCCAAGAACTGGGTAGGGAAAAACTGTTTTTT.

This clonotype was counted only a few times. This rearrangement joins TRBV6-6 to TRBJ1-1, with D possibly being TRBD1 (5 bases). Germline CDR1 reads MNHNY; CDR2 reads SVGAGI (reference sequence). This CDR3 is 14 amino acids long. V lost 0 bases, J lost 6 bases, and 11 bases lay in between. This chain's CDR3 is CASSYSIQGSEAFF. CDR3 DNA: TGTGCCAGCAGTTACTCGATTCAGGGCTCTGAAGCTTTCTTT.

This clonotype was seen a handful of times. The rearrangement links TRBV5-1 to TRBJ2-5; maybe TRBD1 (5 bases). Germline V gene data show CDR1 as SGHRS and CDR2 as YFSETQ. This CDR3 contains 13 residues. Trimming shortened V by 5 bases and J by 4 bases, and 12 bases separated the two germline ends. CDR3 residues: CASRRGPAETQYF. The CDR3 DNA follows: TGCGCCAGCAGAAGGGGTCCCGCAGAGACCCAGTACTTC.